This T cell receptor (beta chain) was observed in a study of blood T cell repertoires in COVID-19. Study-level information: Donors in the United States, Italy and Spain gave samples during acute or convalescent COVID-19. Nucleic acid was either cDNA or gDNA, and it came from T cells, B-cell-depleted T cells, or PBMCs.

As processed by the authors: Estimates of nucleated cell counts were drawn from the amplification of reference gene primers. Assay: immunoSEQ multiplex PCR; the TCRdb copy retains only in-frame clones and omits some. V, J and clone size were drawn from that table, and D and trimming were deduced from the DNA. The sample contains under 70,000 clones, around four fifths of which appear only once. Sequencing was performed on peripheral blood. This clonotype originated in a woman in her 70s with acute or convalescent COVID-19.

CDR3 DNA sequence: TGTGCCAGCAGCTCTTCAGGGGGTGCGAGGACGCAGTATTTT. This translates into CASSSSGGARTQYF. V usage is TRBV7-9 and J usage is TRBJ2-3; 7 bases agree with TRBD1. The CDR3 is 14 residues long. J was trimmed by 9 bases and V by 4 bases; bases with no gene match: 10. Per germline, CDR1 SEHNR and CDR2 FQNEAQ (reference sequence).